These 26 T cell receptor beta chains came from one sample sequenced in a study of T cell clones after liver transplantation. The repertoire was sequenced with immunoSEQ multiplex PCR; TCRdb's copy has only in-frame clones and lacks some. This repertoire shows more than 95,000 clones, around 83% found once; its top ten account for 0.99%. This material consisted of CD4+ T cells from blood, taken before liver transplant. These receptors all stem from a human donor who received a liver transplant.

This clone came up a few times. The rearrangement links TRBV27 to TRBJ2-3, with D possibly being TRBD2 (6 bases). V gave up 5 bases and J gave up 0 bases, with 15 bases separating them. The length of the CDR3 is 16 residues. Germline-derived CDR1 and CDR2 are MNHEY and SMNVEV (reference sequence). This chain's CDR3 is CASSPSRRGSTDTQYF. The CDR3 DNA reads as TGTGCCAGCAGTCCCTCGAGGAGGGGTAGCACAGATACGCAGTATTTT.

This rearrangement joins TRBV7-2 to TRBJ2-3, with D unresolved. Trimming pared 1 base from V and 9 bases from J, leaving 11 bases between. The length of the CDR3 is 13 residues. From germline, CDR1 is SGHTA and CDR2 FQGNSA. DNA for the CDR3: TGTGCCAGCAGCTTAGGTGGGCAACACACGCAGTATTTT. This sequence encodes CASSLGGQHTQYF.

The chain's CDR3 is CASSQLAGDAYEQYF. The CDR3 bases are TGCGCCAGCAGCCAGCTAGCGGGGGATGCCTACGAGCAGTACTTC. The chain couples TRBV4-1 to TRBJ2-7; 10 nucleotides line up with TRBD2. Germline CDR1 reads MGHRA; CDR2 reads YSYEKL. V lost 3 bases and J lost 2; bases outside the gene matches: 4. This CDR3 has 15 amino acids.

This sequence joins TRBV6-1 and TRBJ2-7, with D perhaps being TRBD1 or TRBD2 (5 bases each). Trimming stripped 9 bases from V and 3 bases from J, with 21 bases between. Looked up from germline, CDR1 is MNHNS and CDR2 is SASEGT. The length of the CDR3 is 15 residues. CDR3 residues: CASADKGRAGYEQYF. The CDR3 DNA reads TGTGCCAGTGCCGATAAAGGCAGGGCGGGCTACGAGCAGTACTTC.

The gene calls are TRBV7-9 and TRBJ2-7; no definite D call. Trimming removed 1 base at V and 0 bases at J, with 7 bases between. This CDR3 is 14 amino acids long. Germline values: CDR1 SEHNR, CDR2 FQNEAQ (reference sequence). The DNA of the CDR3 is TGTGCCAGCAGCTTAGGGGTGGTCTCCTACGAGCAGTACTTC. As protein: CASSLGVVSYEQYF.

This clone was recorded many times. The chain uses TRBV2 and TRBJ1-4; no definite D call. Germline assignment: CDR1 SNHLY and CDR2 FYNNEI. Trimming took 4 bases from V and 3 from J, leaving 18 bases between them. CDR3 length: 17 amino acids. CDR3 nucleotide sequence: TGTGCCAGCAGTGTTGGCGGACGGATCCCGGCTAATGAAAAACTGTTTTTT. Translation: CASSVGGRIPANEKLFF.

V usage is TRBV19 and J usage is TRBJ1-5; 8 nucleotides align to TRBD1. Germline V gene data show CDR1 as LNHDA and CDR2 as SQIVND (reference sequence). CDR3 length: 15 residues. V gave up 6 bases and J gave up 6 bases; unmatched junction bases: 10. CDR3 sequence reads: CASRVQGAGGQPQHF. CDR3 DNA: TGTGCCAGTAGGGTTCAGGGGGCCGGGGGTCAGCCCCAGCATTTT.

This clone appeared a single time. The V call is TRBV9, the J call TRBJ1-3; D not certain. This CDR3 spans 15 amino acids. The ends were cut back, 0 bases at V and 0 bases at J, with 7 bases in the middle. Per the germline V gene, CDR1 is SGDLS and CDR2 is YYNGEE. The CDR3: CASSVVASSGNTIYF. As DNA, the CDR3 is TGTGCCAGCAGCGTAGTAGCCAGCTCTGGAAACACCATATATTTT.

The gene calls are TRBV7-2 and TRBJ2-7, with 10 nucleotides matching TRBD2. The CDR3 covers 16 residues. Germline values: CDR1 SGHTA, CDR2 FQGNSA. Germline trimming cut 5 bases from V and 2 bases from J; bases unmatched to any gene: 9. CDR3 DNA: TGTGCCAGCAGCCCGCAGACTAGCGGGCCTACCTACGAGCAGTACTTC. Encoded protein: CASSPQTSGPTYEQYF.

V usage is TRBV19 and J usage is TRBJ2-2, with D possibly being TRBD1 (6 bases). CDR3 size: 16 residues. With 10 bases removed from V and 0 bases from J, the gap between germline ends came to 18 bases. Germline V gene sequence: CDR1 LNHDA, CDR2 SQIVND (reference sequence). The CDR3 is CATSTTGTTNTGELFF. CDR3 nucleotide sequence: TGTGCCACATCAACCACAGGGACAACGAACACCGGGGAGCTGTTTTTT.

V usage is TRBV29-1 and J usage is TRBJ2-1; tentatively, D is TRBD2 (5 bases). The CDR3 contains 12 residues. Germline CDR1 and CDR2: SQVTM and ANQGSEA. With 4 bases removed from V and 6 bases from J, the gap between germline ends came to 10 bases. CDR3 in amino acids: CSVVEGTNEQFF. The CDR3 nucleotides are TGCAGCGTTGTAGAGGGCACCAATGAGCAGTTCTTC.

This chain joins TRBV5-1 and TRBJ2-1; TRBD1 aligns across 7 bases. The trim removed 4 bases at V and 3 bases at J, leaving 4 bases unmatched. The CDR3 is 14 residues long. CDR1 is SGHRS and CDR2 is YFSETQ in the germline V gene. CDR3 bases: TGCGCCAGCAGCCCGGGACAGAACTACAATGAGCAGTTCTTC. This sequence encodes CASSPGQNYNEQFF.

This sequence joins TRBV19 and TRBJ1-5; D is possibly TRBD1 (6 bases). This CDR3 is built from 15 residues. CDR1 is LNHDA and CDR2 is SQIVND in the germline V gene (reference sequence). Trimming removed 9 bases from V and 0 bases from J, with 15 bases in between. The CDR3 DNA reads TGTGCCAGCCTGGACAGATCCTATAGCAATCAGCCCCAGCATTTT. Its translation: CASLDRSYSNQPQHF.

CDR3 region: CASSSRRGQADEKLFF. The CDR3 DNA follows: TGTGCCAGTAGTTCTCGGCGGGGACAGGCGGATGAAAAACTGTTTTTT. This chain uses TRBV19 with TRBJ1-4, with TRBD1 matching 8 bases. The germline V gene encodes CDR1 LNHDA and CDR2 SQIVND (reference sequence). The trim removed 5 bases at V and 6 bases at J, leaving 11 bases unmatched. CDR3 length: 16 residues. Looking up the rest from reference TRBV19 and TRBJ1-4 gives the full variable domain: DGGITQSPKYLFRKEGQNVTLSCEQNLNHDAMYWYRQDPGQGLRLIYYSQIVNDFQKGDIAEGYSVSREKKESFPLTVTSAQKNPTAFYLCASSSRRGQADEKLFFGSGTQLSVL.

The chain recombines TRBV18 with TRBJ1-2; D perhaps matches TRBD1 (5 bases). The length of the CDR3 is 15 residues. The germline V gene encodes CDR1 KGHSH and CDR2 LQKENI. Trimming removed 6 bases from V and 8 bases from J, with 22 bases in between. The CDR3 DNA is TGTGCCAGCTCGAACCAGGGCCCAGTCCGGTACGGCTACACCTTC. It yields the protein CASSNQGPVRYGYTF.

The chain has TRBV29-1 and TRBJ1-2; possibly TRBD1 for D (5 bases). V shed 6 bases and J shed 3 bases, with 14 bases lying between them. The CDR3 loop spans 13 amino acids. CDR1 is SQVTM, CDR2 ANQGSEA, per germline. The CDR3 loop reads CSVLIGGDYGYTF. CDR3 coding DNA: TGCAGCGTACTGATCGGGGGTGACTATGGCTACACCTTC.

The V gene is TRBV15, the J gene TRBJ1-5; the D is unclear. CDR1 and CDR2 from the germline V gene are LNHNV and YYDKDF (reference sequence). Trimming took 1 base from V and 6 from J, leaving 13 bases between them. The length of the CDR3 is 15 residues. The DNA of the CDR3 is TGTGCCACCAGCAGAGTGAAGGGTCCCCTTCAGCCCCAGCATTTT. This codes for CATSRVKGPLQPQHF.

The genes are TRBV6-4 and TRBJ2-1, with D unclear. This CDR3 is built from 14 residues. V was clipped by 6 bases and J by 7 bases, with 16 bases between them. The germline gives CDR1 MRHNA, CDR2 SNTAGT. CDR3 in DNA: TGTGCCAGCAGCCGTGAGGCAATCGGGAATGAGCAGTTCTTC. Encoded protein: CASSREAIGNEQFF.

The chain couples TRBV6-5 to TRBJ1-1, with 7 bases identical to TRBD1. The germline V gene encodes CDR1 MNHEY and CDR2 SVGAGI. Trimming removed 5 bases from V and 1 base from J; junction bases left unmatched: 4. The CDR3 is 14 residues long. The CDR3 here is CASSIHRGNTEAFF. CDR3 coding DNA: TGTGCCAGCAGTATACACAGGGGGAACACTGAAGCTTTCTTT.

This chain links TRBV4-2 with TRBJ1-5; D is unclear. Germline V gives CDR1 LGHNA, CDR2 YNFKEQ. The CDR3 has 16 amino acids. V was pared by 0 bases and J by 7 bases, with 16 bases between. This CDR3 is CASSQDLGALGQPQHF. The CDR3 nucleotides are TGTGCCAGCAGCCAAGATCTGGGAGCCTTAGGCCAGCCCCAGCATTTT.

The chain's CDR3 is CASSSRVFPHNDEQFF. The CDR3 DNA reads as TGTGCCAGCAGCTCCAGGGTTTTCCCCCACAATGATGAGCAGTTCTTC. The gene calls are TRBV5-8 and TRBJ2-1; TRBD1 might be the D (5 bases). The CDR3 covers 16 residues. CDR1 SGHTS and CDR2 YDEGEE come from the germline V gene. Trimming shortened V by 3 bases and J by 8 bases, and 21 bases separated the two germline ends.

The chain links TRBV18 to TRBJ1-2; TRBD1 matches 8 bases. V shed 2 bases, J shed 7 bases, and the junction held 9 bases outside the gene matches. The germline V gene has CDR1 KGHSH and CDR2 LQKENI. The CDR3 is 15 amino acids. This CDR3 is CASSPKDRVKGGYTF. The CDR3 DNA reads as TGTGCCAGCTCACCAAAGGACAGGGTAAAGGGTGGCTACACCTTC.

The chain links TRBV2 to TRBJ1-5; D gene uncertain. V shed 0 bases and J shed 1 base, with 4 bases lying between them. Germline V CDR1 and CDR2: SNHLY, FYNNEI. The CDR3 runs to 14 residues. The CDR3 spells CASSEAESNQPQHF. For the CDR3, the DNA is TGTGCCAGCAGTGAAGCAGAGAGCAATCAGCCCCAGCATTTT.

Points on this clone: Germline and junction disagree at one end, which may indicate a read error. DNA for the CDR3: TGTGCCAGTAGTGTAGACAGTTACTCCTACAATGAGCAGTTCTTC. It is translated as CASSVDSYSYNEQFF. The genes are TRBV19 and TRBJ2-1, with TRBD1 as a possible D gene (5 bases). The CDR3 runs 15 residues. Germline V CDR1 and CDR2: LNHDA, SQIVND (reference sequence).

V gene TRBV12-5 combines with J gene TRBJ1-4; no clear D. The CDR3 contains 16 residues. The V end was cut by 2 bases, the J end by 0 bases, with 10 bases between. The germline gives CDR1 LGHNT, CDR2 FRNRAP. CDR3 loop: CASGLRAAATNEKLFF. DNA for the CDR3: TGTGCTAGTGGTTTGAGAGCAGCAGCAACTAATGAAAAACTGTTTTTT.

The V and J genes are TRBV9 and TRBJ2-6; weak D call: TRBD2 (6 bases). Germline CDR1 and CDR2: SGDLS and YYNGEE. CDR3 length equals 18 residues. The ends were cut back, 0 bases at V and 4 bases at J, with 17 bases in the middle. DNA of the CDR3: TGTGCCAGCAGCGTAGCCCCGAGCGCGGGGATCGGGGCCAACGTCCTGACTTTC. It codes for CASSVAPSAGIGANVLTF. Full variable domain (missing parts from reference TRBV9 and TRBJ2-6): DSGVTQTPKHLITATGQRVTLRCSPRSGDLSVYWYQQSLDQGLQFLIQYYNGEERAKGNILERFSAQQFPDLHSELNLSSLELGDSALYFCASSVAPSAGIGANVLTFGAGSRLTVL.